Below are 7 T cell receptor beta chains sequenced from a single sample in a study of blood T cell repertoires in COVID-19. Only in-frame clones appear in the TCRdb table, and some are missing; sequencing was by immunoSEQ multiplex PCR. The table records 100,000 or so clones, under 80% of them present only once. The sequencing input was peripheral blood. All receptors come from a woman aged 70-85 years with acute or convalescent COVID-19.

This sequence joins TRBV12-3 or TRBV12-4 and TRBJ1-1; tentative D call: TRBD1 (6 bases). With 8 bases removed from V and 5 bases from J, the gap between germline ends came to 15 bases. The CDR3 is 13 residues long. The CDR3, as DNA: TGTGCCAGCGGACTAGTTACAGGGACTGAAGCTTTCTTT. As protein: CASGLVTGTEAFF.

This clone came up a few times. The CDR3 DNA is TGTGCCAGCAGCATGGACTCTACGTATGGCTACACCTTC. This codes for CASSMDSTYGYTF. The rearrangement joins TRBV6-4 to TRBJ1-2, with D uncertain. Between the trimmed V and J ends, which lost 6 bases and 5 bases, there was a span of 13 bases. This CDR3 is 13 amino acids long. Germline CDR1 MRHNA, CDR2 SNTAGT.

The chain has TRBV18 and TRBJ1-5; the D gene is possibly TRBD1 (5 bases). This CDR3 comprises 16 residues. The germline gives CDR1 KGHSH, CDR2 LQKENI. V was cut by 0 bases and J by 4 bases, with 13 bases left in between. The DNA of the CDR3 is TGTGCCAGCTCACCACCGGGGGGGATGGGGAATCAGCCCCAGCATTTT. Amino acid sequence: CASSPPGGMGNQPQHF. Full variable domain (outside the CDR3, taken from reference TRBV18 and TRBJ1-5): NAGVMQNPRHLVRRRGQEARLRCSPMKGHSHVYWYRQLPEEGLKFMVYLQKENIIDESGMPKERFSAEFPKEGPSILRIQQVVRGDSAAYFCASSPPGGMGNQPQHFGDGTRLSIL.

This chain connects TRBV18 to TRBJ1-1; 9 nucleotides agree with TRBD1. Germline CDR1 and CDR2: KGHSH and LQKENI. The CDR3 extends over 15 amino acids. After removal of 3 bases from V and 4 bases from J, the junction contained 6 bases not matched to a gene. DNA of the CDR3: TGTGCCAGCTCACCGGGACAGGGTGATGGCACTGAAGCTTTCTTT. Translating it yields CASSPGQGDGTEAFF. Complete variable domain (other parts from reference TRBV18 and TRBJ1-1): NAGVMQNPRHLVRRRGQEARLRCSPMKGHSHVYWYRQLPEEGLKFMVYLQKENIIDESGMPKERFSAEFPKEGPSILRIQQVVRGDSAAYFCASSPGQGDGTEAFFGQGTRLTVV.

The chain joins TRBV11-2 to TRBJ1-1; D is possibly TRBD1 (6 bases). The CDR3 sequence is 13 residues long. The germline gives CDR1 SGHAT, CDR2 FQNNGV. V lost 3 bases and J lost 5, with 10 bases in between. CDR3 in amino acids: CASSFQGTTEAFF. DNA for the CDR3: TGTGCCAGCAGCTTTCAGGGGACGACTGAAGCTTTCTTT.

The chain combines TRBV5-1 with TRBJ2-2, with 7 positions matching TRBD1. The germline CDR1 and CDR2 sequences are SGHRS and YFSETQ. V dropped 4 bases and J dropped 4; count of bases not matched to a gene: 10. CDR3 length equals 16 residues. CDR3 residues: CASSPSGTEITGELFF. The DNA of the CDR3 is TGCGCCAGCAGCCCATCCGGGACAGAGATCACCGGGGAGCTGTTTTTT.

The chain joins TRBV27 to TRBJ2-2; 7 bases map to TRBD2. The CDR3 length is 15 residues. V lost 4 bases, J lost 3 bases, and 5 bases stayed unmatched. Germline V lookup: CDR1 MNHEY, CDR2 SMNVEV (reference sequence). CDR3: CASSSTSQDTGELFF. As DNA, the CDR3 is TGTGCCAGCAGTTCGACTAGCCAGGACACCGGGGAGCTGTTTTTT.